The next 3 T cell receptor beta chains were all read from a single sample in a study. A single record per CDR3 protein comes from TCRdb applying MiXCR to the 5' RACE reads. The sample comprises fewer than 60,000 distinct CDR3 sequences, about 28% of which are singletons, and roughly 1.9% rests with the top ten. Sequenced sample: naive CD4+ T cells sorted from blood. Noted subset: naive CD4+ T cells, CD4+CD45RA+CD25-. All receptors derive from a female donor with breast cancer.

V is TRBV29-1 and J is TRBJ1-1, with D unresolved. Trimming removed 4 bases from V and 6 bases from J, with 12 bases in between. The CDR3 sequence is 12 residues long. Germline V lookup: CDR1 SQVTM, CDR2 ANQGSEA. Here the CDR3 reads CSVVGGLSEAFF. The DNA of the CDR3 is TGCAGCGTTGTAGGTGGTTTATCTGAAGCTTTCTTT.

This clonotype was detected only a few times. The chain combines TRBV3-1 with TRBJ1-1; perhaps TRBD1 as D (5 bases). V lost 1 base and J lost 6, with 18 bases in between. The CDR3 consists of 16 residues. In germline, CDR1 is LGHDT, CDR2 YNNKEL (reference sequence). The CDR3 protein is CASSQAFGGFGAEAFF. The CDR3 nucleotides read TGTGCCAGCAGCCAAGCATTCGGGGGTTTCGGGGCTGAAGCTTTCTTT.

The chain uses TRBV5-1 and TRBJ2-3; 10 bases are shared with TRBD1. Germline V gives CDR1 SGHRS, CDR2 YFSETQ. J was trimmed by 7 bases and V by 4 bases; bases with no gene match: 9. CDR3 length: 15 residues. This CDR3 reads CASSGGQGFANTQYF. The CDR3 DNA sequence: TGCGCCAGCAGCGGGGGACAGGGGTTTGCAAATACGCAGTATTTT.